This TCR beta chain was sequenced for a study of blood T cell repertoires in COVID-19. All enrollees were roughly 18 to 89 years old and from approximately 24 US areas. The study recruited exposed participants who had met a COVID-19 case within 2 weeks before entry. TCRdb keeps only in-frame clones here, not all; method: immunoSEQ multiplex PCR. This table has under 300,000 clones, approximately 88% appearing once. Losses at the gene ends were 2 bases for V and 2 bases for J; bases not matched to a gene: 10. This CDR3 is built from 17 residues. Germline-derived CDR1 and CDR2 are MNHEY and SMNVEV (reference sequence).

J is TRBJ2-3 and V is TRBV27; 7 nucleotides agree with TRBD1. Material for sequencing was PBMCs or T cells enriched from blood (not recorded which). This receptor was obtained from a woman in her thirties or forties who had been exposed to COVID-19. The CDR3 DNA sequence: TGTGCCAGCAGTTTAGGGCTACCGGGACAGCCCACAGATACGCAGTATTTT. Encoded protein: CASSLGLPGQPTDTQYF.